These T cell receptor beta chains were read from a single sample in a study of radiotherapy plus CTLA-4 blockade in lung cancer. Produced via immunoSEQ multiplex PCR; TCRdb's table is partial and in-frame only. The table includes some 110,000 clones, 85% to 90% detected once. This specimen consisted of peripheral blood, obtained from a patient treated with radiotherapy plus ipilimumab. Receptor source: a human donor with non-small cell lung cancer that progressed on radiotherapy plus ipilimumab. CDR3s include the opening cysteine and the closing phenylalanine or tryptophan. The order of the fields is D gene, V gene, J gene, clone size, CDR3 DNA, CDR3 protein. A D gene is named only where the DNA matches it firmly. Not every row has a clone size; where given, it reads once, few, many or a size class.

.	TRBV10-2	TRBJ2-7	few	TGCGCCAGCAGTACCAAAAAAGGAGGGGGACCCTACGAGCAGTACTTC	CASSTKKGGGPYEQYF
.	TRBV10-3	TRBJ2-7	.	TGTGCCATCAGAGGCTCACTGGTCGCGGACTACGAGCAGTACTTC	CAIRGSLVADYEQYF
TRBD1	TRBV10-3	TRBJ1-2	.	TGTGCCATCAGAGCCTCCGGGACAGGGGTAAATGGCTACACCTTC	CAIRASGTGVNGYTF
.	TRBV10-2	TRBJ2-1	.	TGCGCCAGCAGTGAAACAGGGGGAGGGCGTGAGCAGTTCTTC	CASSETGGGREQFF
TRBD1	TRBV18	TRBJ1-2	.	TGTGCCAGCTCACAGGACAGGGGTGGCTACACCTTC	CASSQDRGGYTF
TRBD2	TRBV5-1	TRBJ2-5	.	TGCGCCAGCAGCATACGTATACTAGCGGCGGCGAAAGAGACCCAGTACTTC	CASSIRILAAAKETQYF
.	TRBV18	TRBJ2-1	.	TGTGCCAGCTCACCATCGGGAACCTACAATGAGCAGTTCTTC	CASSPSGTYNEQFF
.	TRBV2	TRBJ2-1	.	TGTGCCAGCAGTGAGGGGCGTCTGACGGGTCAAAATGAGCAGTTCTTC	CASSEGRLTGQNEQFF
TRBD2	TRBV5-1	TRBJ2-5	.	TGCGCCAGTCAAATGGGGGGGAAGGAGACCCAGTACTTC	CASQMGGKETQYF
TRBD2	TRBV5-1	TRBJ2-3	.	TGCGCCAGCAGTCTCAGCGGGGGTCTCACAGATACGCAGTATTTT	CASSLSGGLTDTQYF
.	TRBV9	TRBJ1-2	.	TGTGCCAGCAGCGCCTCCCCGGGGCCCGCTATCTATGGCTACACCTTC	CASSASPGPAIYGYTF
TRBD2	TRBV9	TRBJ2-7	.	TGTGCCAGCAGCGTAGGCACTAGCGGGAGTTACGAGCAGTACTTC	CASSVGTSGSYEQYF
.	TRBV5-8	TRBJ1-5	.	TGTGCCAGCAGCTTGGGTCTCGGCGGGGTTCGTCAGCCCCAGCATTTT	CASSLGLGGVRQPQHF